This TCR beta chain was observed in a study of blood T cells in healthy people across ages. Isolated PBMCs totaled at least 7 million in each sample. A second PCR of roughly 7 to 11 cycles used a sample-barcoded 5' primer and a J-beta primer mix. Each cDNA molecule, via a template-switch adaptor with 12 random nucleotides, was tagged. MiXCR was run by TCRdb on the 5' RACE reads, yielding one entry per CDR3 protein. The sample includes more than 500,000 distinct CDR3 sequences, approximately 25% of them seen just once. This clonotype was seen a handful of times. Germline CDR1 is SGHRS and CDR2 is YFSETQ. The CDR3 runs to 15 residues. V was pared by 0 bases and J by 6 bases, with 15 bases between.

The chain has TRBV5-1 and TRBJ2-5, with TRBD1 as a possible D gene (6 bases). The TCR originated in a woman between 65 and 79 years old in good health. The sample comprised blood. CDR3 region: CASSLGGQQGKTQYF. As DNA, the CDR3 is TGCGCCAGCAGCTTGGGTGGACAGCAAGGGAAGACCCAGTACTTC.